A single sample gave rise to the 16 T cell receptor beta chains below, sequenced in a study of OX40 agonist ivuxolimab in advanced cancers. Library construction relied on the immunoSEQ multiplex PCR assay. In TCRdb, the immuneACCESS table is reduced to in-frame sequences with V and J assigned. These tables do not hold every clone; where another copy was compared, an unresolved V gene accounts for under half, and the others remain unexplained. The sample has fewer than 85,000 clones on record, 80% to 90% of them singletons. The ten top clones hold around 1.8% of the sample. This sample comprised CD4+ or CD8+ T cells sorted from blood, obtained in a trial of the OX40 agonist ivuxolimab. The receptor set was obtained from an adult with an advanced solid tumor such as melanoma, head and neck, liver or kidney cancer.

V usage is TRBV19 and J usage is TRBJ2-7; 8 bases agree with TRBD1. The CDR3 length is 14 residues. J lost 6 bases, V lost 4 bases, and 8 bases had no gene match. Germline V CDR1 and CDR2: LNHDA, SQIVND (reference sequence). CDR3 in amino acids: CASSNPGQGAEQYF. CDR3 coding DNA: TGTGCCAGTAGTAACCCCGGACAGGGTGCCGAGCAGTACTTC. Supplemented by reference TRBV19 and TRBJ2-7, the full variable domain reads DGGITQSPKYLFRKEGQNVTLSCEQNLNHDAMYWYRQDPGQGLRLIYYSQIVNDFQKGDIAEGYSVSREKKESFPLTVTSAQKNPTAFYLCASSNPGQGAEQYFGPGTRLTVT.

This clone was counted a single time. This chain links TRBV7-9 with TRBJ2-7; D not resolved. CDR1 and CDR2 (germline): SEHNR, FQNEAQ (reference sequence). This CDR3 has 14 amino acids. V lost 5 bases, J lost 2 bases, and 13 bases lay in between. The CDR3 sequence is CASSQAGSTYEQYF. DNA for the CDR3: TGTGCCAGCAGCCAGGCCGGGTCTACCTACGAGCAGTACTTC.

V and J are TRBV6-4 and TRBJ1-4; D is possibly TRBD1 (5 bases). Germline assignment: CDR1 MRHNA and CDR2 SNTAGT. Trimming left V 11 bases short and J 1 base short, with 20 bases between. This CDR3 region has 16 residues. CDR3 amino acids: CAVPTFSGVTNEKLFF. Here the CDR3 DNA reads TGTGCCGTTCCCACATTTTCGGGGGTAACTAATGAAAAACTGTTTTTT.

This sequence joins TRBV7-2 and TRBJ1-6; D gene uncertain. CDR3 size: 15 residues. Trimming left V 1 base short and J 7 bases short, with 11 bases between. Per germline, CDR1 SGHTA and CDR2 FQGNSA. This CDR3 is CASSLGDLPNSPLHF. CDR3 in DNA: TGTGCCAGCAGCTTAGGGGATCTACCAAATTCACCCCTCCACTTT. The full variable domain, completed using reference TRBV7-2 and TRBJ1-6, is GAGVSQSPSNKVTEKGKDVELRCDPISGHTALYWYRQSLGQGLEFLIYFQGNSAPDKSGLPSDRFSAERTGGSVSTLTIQRTQQEDSAVYLCASSLGDLPNSPLHFGNGTRLTVT.

The V gene is TRBV11-2, the J gene TRBJ1-4; D is unclear. Trimming pared 1 base from V and 3 bases from J, leaving 18 bases between. Germline loops: CDR1 SGHAT, CDR2 FQNNGV. There are 18 residues in the CDR3. This CDR3 is CASSLAYRGGGSNEKLFF. The DNA for the CDR3 is TGTGCCAGCAGCTTAGCTTATCGAGGAGGAGGGTCTAATGAAAAACTGTTTTTT. Together with reference TRBV11-2 and TRBJ1-4, the CDR3 gives the full variable domain: EAGVAQSPRYKIIEKRQSVAFWCNPISGHATLYWYQQILGQGPKLLIQFQNNGVVDDSQLPKDRFSAERLKGVDSTLKIQPAKLEDSAVYLCASSLAYRGGGSNEKLFFGSGTQLSVL.

This sequence joins TRBV5-1 and TRBJ2-7; the D is unclear. This CDR3 has 14 residues. With 0 bases removed from V and 0 bases from J, the gap between germline ends came to 7 bases. Germline lookup yields CDR1 SGHRS and CDR2 YFSETQ. DNA of the CDR3: TGCGCCAGCAGCTTGGAACCCCCCTCCTACGAGCAGTACTTC. Protein product: CASSLEPPSYEQYF.

J is TRBJ2-2 and V is TRBV2, with D possibly being TRBD1 (5 bases). V lost 0 bases, J lost 2 bases, and 7 bases lay in between. The V gene's germline CDR1 is SNHLY and CDR2 FYNNEI. The CDR3 sequence is 15 residues long. The CDR3 nucleotides are TGTGCCAGCAGTGAAGCAGGGGCCAACACCGGGGAGCTGTTTTTT. Translation gives CASSEAGANTGELFF.

The chain combines TRBV6-1 with TRBJ2-1, with 13 nucleotides matching TRBD2. From germline, CDR1 is MNHNS and CDR2 SASEGT. The trim removed 0 bases at V and 4 bases at J, leaving 3 bases unmatched. CDR3 length: 17 amino acids. Here the CDR3 reads CASSEAGLAGWYNEQFF. In nucleotides, the CDR3 is TGTGCCAGCAGTGAAGCGGGACTAGCGGGATGGTACAATGAGCAGTTCTTC.

The chain recombines TRBV5-4 with TRBJ2-1, with a tentative D call TRBD1 (6 bases). The CDR3 is made up of 15 amino acids. V was pared by 5 bases and J by 2 bases, with 14 bases between. CDR1 and CDR2 from the germline V gene are SGHNT and YYREEE (reference sequence). The DNA for the CDR3 is TGTGCCAGCAGTTTCGAGGGACACCCCTACAATGAGCAGTTCTTC. Translated: CASSFEGHPYNEQFF. Based on the CDR3 plus reference TRBV5-4 and TRBJ2-1, the full variable domain is ETGVTQSPTHLIKTRGQQVTLRCSSQSGHNTVSWYQQALGQGPQFIFQYYREEENGRGNFPPRFSGLQFPNYSSELNVNALELDDSALYLCASSFEGHPYNEQFFGPGTRLTVL.

J is TRBJ2-3 and V is TRBV7-2; 7 positions agree with TRBD2. J gave up 6 bases and V 5 bases, and 2 bases lay outside the gene matches. The germline V gene encodes CDR1 SGHTA and CDR2 FQGNSA. This CDR3 is 12 amino acids long. The CDR3 is CASSPGGDTQYF. DNA of the CDR3: TGTGCCAGCAGCCCCGGGGGGGATACGCAGTATTTT.

This clone was found once. This chain connects TRBV6-5 to TRBJ2-7; 9 bases line up with TRBD2. V lost 6 bases, J lost 5 bases, and 8 bases stayed unmatched. The CDR3 totals 14 residues. Germline CDR1 reads MNHEY; CDR2 reads SVGAGI. The CDR3 DNA sequence: TGTGCCAGCAGGGGTCTAGCGGGAACTCACGAGCAGTACTTC. Translating gives CASRGLAGTHEQYF.

V and J are TRBV7-7 and TRBJ2-7; 10 nucleotides align to TRBD1. The V segment lost 5 bases and the J segment 7 bases; nucleotides outside the gene matches: 8. Germline V gene data show CDR1 as SSHAT and CDR2 as FNYEAQ (reference sequence). The CDR3 length is 14 residues. The CDR3 bases are TGTGCCAGCAGCGAGGGGACAGGGGCTGGGGAGCAGTACTTC. Amino acids: CASSEGTGAGEQYF.

This clone was detected only a few times. This rearrangement joins TRBV27 to TRBJ2-7; perhaps TRBD1 as D (6 bases). Between the trimmed V and J ends, which lost 3 bases and 3 bases, there was a span of 9 bases. Germline CDR1 reads MNHEY; CDR2 reads SMNVEV (reference sequence). The CDR3 runs 13 residues. DNA of the CDR3: TGTGCCAGCAGTTTCCAGGGGAACTACGAGCAGTACTTC. Amino acid sequence: CASSFQGNYEQYF.

The chain recombines TRBV28 with TRBJ2-1; D uncertain. Between the trimmed V and J ends, which lost 3 bases and 7 bases, there was a span of 22 bases. This CDR3 spans 17 amino acids. Germline-derived CDR1 and CDR2 are MDHEN and SYDVKM. This CDR3 is CASSFVPVYEFGNEQFF. The CDR3 DNA reads TGTGCCAGCAGTTTTGTTCCGGTGTATGAGTTTGGGAATGAGCAGTTCTTC.

The rearrangement uses TRBV4-2 and TRBJ1-1; the D gene is possibly TRBD1 (5 bases). V was clipped by 4 bases and J by 4 bases, with 16 bases between them. Germline values: CDR1 LGHNA, CDR2 YNFKEQ. The CDR3 totals 15 residues. For the CDR3, the DNA is TGTGCCAGCAGCCCTAGGAGGGGAGGAATCACTGAAGCTTTCTTT. Protein: CASSPRRGGITEAFF.

The chain joins TRBV5-1 to TRBJ2-3, with TRBD2 identical over 10 bases. Per the germline V gene, CDR1 is SGHRS and CDR2 is YFSETQ. The trim removed 4 bases at V and 5 bases at J, leaving 7 bases unmatched. The CDR3 totals 15 residues. The CDR3 DNA reads as TGCGCCAGCAGCGACAGCGGGGGGGCTGGAGATACGCAGTATTTT. It translates to CASSDSGGAGDTQYF.